This T cell receptor (beta chain) was sequenced during a study of blood T cell dynamics during melanoma immunotherapy. Background on the study: Standard first-line treatment here was pembrolizumab or nivolumab plus ipilimumab in metastatic melanoma.

Study-wide results and limits: The study could not tell melanoma-specific clones from general immune activation.

The time point was: week 3, after first cycle of checkpoint inhibitor. Samples come from before therapy and from week 3 after the first blockade cycle. No patient had earlier systemic cancer treatment, concurrent immunosuppressants, or another active cancer. In the case of this clone: Its specificity is not known.

Trimming removed 5 bases from V and 5 bases from J; junction bases left unmatched: 7. CDR1 is KGHSH, CDR2 LQKENI, per germline. The CDR3 spans 15 residues. Profiled with immunoSEQ multiplex PCR; TCRdb holds only in-frame clones, not every one. The top ten hold about 8% of the sample, which has 15,000 or so clones, roughly nine tenths seen once. Sample: blood, taken from a patient treated with checkpoint blockade. The sequence was obtained from a human donor with melanoma. The genes are TRBV18 and TRBJ2-2; 8 bases are a match to TRBD1. The CDR3 spells CASSSRTGSTGELFF. CDR3 coding DNA: TGTGCCAGCTCATCCCGGACAGGGAGTACCGGGGAGCTGTTTTTT.